This note documents a single T cell receptor (beta chain) sequence. The CDR3 has 16 residues. The germline V gene encodes CDR1 MNHEY and CDR2 SMNVEV (reference sequence). With 4 bases removed from V and 1 base from J, the gap between germline ends came to 16 bases. The sample is drawn from a study of blood T cell repertoires in COVID-19. Study-wide background: Symptom resolution, clearance, or two negative PCRs marked the recovered donors of Cohort 3. Sources were T cells, B-cell-depleted T cells, or PBMCs; the material itself was cDNA or gDNA.

The method was immunoSEQ multiplex PCR; TCRdb's version includes in-frame clones alone and lacks a portion of them. The sample has approximately 200,000 clones; around 86% are singletons. Clinical history as reported by participants underpinned cohort assignment. This receptor was taken from a man aged 30 to 45 in a cohort exposed to, infected with or recovered from COVID-19 (not recorded which). The J gene is TRBJ1-1, the V gene TRBV27; D ambiguous. Material: PBMCs or T cells enriched from blood (not recorded which). This chain's CDR3 is CASSSDPRLKNTEAFF. Written as DNA, the CDR3 is TGTGCCAGCAGTTCAGACCCCAGGCTAAAGAACACTGAAGCTTTCTTT.